This TCR beta chain was documented in a study of blood T cell repertoires in COVID-19. Study-level background: Samples representing acute and convalescent COVID-19 were sourced from the United States, Italy and Spain. In each case, the material was cDNA or gDNA derived from T cells, B-cell-depleted T cells, or PBMCs.

Study processing details: Reference gene primers were amplified, and this amplification served to estimate nucleated cell counts. TCRdb's copy holds only in-frame clones and misses some; the assay was immunoSEQ multiplex PCR. Clonal size and the V and J genes are those of that table, whereas D and trimming came from the DNA. This sample has approximately 250,000 clones, with roughly 84% found just once. J gave up 7 bases and V 11 bases, and 10 bases lay outside the gene matches. The CDR3 sequence is 13 residues long. Germline V lookup: CDR1 MNHNY, CDR2 SVGAGI (reference sequence). This clone showed up many times.

The sample was peripheral blood. The chain is built from TRBV6-6 and TRBJ2-1, with 8 bases matching TRBD2. This receptor was identified in a middle-aged man who had recovered from COVID-19. DNA for the CDR3: TGTGCCGCCTTCGGGGGGGTCAGGAATGAGCAGTTCTTC. This encodes CAAFGGVRNEQFF.